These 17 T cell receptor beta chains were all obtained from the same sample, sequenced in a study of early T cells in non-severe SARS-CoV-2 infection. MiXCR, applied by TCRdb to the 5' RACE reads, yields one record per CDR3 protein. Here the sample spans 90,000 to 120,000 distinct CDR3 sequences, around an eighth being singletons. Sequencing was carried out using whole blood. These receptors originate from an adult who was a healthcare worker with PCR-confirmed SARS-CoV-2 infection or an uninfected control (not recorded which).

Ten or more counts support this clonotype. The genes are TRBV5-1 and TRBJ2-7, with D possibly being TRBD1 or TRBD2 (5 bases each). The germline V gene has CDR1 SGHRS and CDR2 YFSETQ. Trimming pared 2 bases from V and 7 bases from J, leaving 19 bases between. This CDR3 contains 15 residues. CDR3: CASSFVSGPASEQYF. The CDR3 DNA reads TGCGCCAGCAGCTTTGTGTCGGGACCGGCCTCAGAGCAGTACTTC.

The DNA of the CDR3 is TGTGCCAGCAGTTTCACAGGGGGCTCTGGGGCCAACGTCCTGACTTTC. It translates to CASSFTGGSGANVLTF. The chain has TRBV6-6 and TRBJ2-6, with TRBD1 matching 8 bases. CDR3 length: 16 amino acids. Trimming cost V 4 bases and J 0 bases; bases outside gene matches: 2. Germline CDR1 is MNHNY and CDR2 is SVGAGI (reference sequence).

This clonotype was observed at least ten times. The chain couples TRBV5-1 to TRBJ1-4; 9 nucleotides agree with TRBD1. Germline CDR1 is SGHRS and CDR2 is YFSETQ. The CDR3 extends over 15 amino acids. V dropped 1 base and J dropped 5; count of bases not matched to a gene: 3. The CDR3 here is CASSLTGGGNEKLFF. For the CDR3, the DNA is TGCGCCAGCAGCTTGACAGGGGGCGGAAATGAAAAACTGTTTTTT.

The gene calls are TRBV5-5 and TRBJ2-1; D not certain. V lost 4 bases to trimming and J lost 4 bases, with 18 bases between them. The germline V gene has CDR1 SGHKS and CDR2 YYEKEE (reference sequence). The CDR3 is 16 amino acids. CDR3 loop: CASSPLARNPYNEQFF. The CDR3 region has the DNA TGTGCCAGCAGCCCCCTTGCGAGGAACCCTTACAATGAGCAGTTCTTC.

The DNA for the CDR3 is TGTGCCACCAGTGATTTGCATGGACAGGGGCCCACAGATACGCAGTATTTT. Translating gives CATSDLHGQGPTDTQYF. The V gene is TRBV24-1, the J gene TRBJ2-3, with TRBD1 matching 9 bases. The V gene's germline CDR1 is KGHDR and CDR2 SFDVKD. The V and J ends lost 0 bases and 2 bases, in that order; junction bases with no gene match: 5. The CDR3 spans 17 residues.

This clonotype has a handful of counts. CDR3: CAWSTASGSGTGELFF. The CDR3 coding sequence is TGTGCCTGGAGCACGGCCAGCGGGAGTGGGACCGGGGAGCTGTTTTTT. The V gene is TRBV30, the J gene TRBJ2-2, with TRBD2 matching 8 bases. Germline lookup yields CDR1 GTSNPN and CDR2 SVGIG (reference sequence). With V trimmed by 3 bases and J by 5 bases, 11 bases remained unmatched. The CDR3 has 16 residues.

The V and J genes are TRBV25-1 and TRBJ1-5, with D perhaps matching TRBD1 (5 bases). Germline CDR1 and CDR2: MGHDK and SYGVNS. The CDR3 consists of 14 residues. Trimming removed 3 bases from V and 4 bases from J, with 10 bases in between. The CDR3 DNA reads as TGTGCCAGCAGTGAGAGGGCAGGGAATCAGCCCCAGCATTTT. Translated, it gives CASSERAGNQPQHF.

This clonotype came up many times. CDR3 residues: CATSDTGGVRDEQFF. CDR3 DNA: TGTGCCACCAGTGATACAGGGGGCGTGCGGGATGAGCAGTTCTTC. This chain links TRBV24-1 with TRBJ2-1; 9 bases match TRBD1. Germline-derived CDR1 and CDR2 are KGHDR and SFDVKD. CDR3 length: 15 amino acids. The trim removed 3 bases at V and 8 bases at J, leaving 7 bases unmatched.

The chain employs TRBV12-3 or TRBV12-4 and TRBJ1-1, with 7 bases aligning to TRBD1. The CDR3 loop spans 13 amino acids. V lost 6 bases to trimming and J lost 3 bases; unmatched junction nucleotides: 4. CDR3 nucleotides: TGTGCCAGCAGACCGACAGGGTACACTGAAGCTTTCTTT. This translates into CASRPTGYTEAFF.

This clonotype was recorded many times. The CDR3, as DNA: TGCGCCAGCAGCTTGGAGGCGGGATCTTGGAATGAGCAGTTCTTC. Translation: CASSLEAGSWNEQFF. V gene TRBV5-1 combines with J gene TRBJ2-1, with D possibly TRBD2 on 6 matching bases. The CDR3 runs 15 residues. Per germline, CDR1 SGHRS and CDR2 YFSETQ. Trimming removed 0 bases from V and 7 bases from J, with 14 bases in between.

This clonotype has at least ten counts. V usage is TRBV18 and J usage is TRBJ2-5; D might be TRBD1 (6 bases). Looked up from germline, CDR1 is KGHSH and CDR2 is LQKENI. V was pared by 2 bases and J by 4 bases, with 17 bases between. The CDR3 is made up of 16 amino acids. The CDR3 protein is CASSPTGLQGRETQYF. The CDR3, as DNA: TGTGCCAGCTCACCAACGGGTTTACAGGGCCGAGAGACCCAGTACTTC.

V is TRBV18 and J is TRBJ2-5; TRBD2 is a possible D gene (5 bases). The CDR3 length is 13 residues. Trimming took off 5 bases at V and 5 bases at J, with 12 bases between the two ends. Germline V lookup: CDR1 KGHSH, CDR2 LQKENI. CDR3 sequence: CASSTTRVETQYF. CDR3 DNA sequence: TGTGCCAGCTCAACCACTAGGGTGGAGACCCAGTACTTC.

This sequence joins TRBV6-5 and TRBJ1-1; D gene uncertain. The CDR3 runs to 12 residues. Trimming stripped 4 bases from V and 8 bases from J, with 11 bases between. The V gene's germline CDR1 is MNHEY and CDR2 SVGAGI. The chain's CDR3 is CASSFTGQEAFF. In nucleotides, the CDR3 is TGTGCCAGCAGTTTTACCGGCCAGGAAGCTTTCTTT.

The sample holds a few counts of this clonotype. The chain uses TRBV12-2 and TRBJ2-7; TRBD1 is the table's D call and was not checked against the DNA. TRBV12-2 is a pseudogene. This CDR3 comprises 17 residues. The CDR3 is CASRFGGTVRVDYEQYF. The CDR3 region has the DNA TGTGCAAGTCGCTTCGGGGGGACCGTCCGGGTGGATTACGAGCAGTACTTC.

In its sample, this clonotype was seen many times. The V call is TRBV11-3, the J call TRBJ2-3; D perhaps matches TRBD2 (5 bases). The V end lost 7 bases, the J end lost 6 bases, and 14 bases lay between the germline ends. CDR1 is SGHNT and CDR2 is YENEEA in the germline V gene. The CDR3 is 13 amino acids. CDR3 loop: CASNTDRGDTQYF. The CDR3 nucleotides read TGTGCCAGCAACACGGACCGAGGGGATACGCAGTATTTT.

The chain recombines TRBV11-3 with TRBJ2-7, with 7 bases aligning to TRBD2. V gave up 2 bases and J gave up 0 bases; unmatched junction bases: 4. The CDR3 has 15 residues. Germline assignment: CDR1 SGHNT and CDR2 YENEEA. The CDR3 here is CASSLLAGVSYEQYF. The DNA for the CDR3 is TGTGCCAGCAGCTTACTGGCGGGAGTCTCCTACGAGCAGTACTTC.

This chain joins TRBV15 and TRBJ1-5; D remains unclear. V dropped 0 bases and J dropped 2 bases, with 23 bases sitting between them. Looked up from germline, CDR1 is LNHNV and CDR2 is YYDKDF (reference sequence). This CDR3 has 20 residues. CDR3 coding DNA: TGTGCCACCAGCAGAGATGAGATATTGTGGGGTAACCGGGGCAATCAGCCCCAGCATTTT. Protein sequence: CATSRDEILWGNRGNQPQHF.